Listed below are T cell receptor beta chains from one sample, sequenced in a study of cytomegalovirus exposure and HLA in healthy donors. Assay: immunoSEQ multiplex PCR; the TCRdb copy retains only in-frame clones and omits some. The sample records approximately 88,000 clones, 65% to 85% being singletons. What was sequenced was PBMCs. The source of these receptors is a young man in good health and CMV-seronegative. Each CDR3 is given with its conserved first and last residue. The D gene is left open where the match is weak. Clone size is stated in some rows and not others, as once, few, many or a class when expanded.

j_gene: TRBJ2-2
v_gene: TRBV9
d_gene: TRBD1
abundance: once
CDR3aa: CASSPTGTEESGELFF
CDR3nt: TGTGCCAGCAGCCCCACCGGGACAGAAGAATCCGGGGAGCTGTTTTTT

j_gene: TRBJ2-7
v_gene: TRBV10-3
d_gene: TRBD1
abundance: -
CDR3aa: CAISLQGSEQYF
CDR3nt: TGTGCCATCAGCCTACAGGGGTCGGAGCAGTACTTC

j_gene: TRBJ2-1
v_gene: TRBV7-8
d_gene: TRBD2
abundance: once
CDR3aa: CASSFGGRFSYNEQFF
CDR3nt: TGTGCCAGCAGCTTCGGGGGGAGGTTCTCCTACAATGAGCAGTTCTTC

j_gene: TRBJ2-6
v_gene: TRBV6-1
d_gene: TRBD1
abundance: -
CDR3aa: CASKTGGDGANVLTF
CDR3nt: TGTGCCAGCAAGACAGGGGGTGATGGGGCCAACGTCCTGACCTTC

j_gene: TRBJ2-4
v_gene: TRBV7-3
d_gene: -
abundance: -
CDR3aa: CASSSGSNIQYF
CDR3nt: TGTGCCAGCAGCTCGGGATCGAACATTCAGTACTTC

j_gene: TRBJ2-7
v_gene: TRBV9
d_gene: TRBD1
abundance: once
CDR3aa: CASSVGGQGNSYEQYF
CDR3nt: TGTGCCAGCAGCGTAGGTGGACAGGGCAACTCCTACGAGCAGTACTTC

j_gene: TRBJ2-7
v_gene: TRBV10-3
d_gene: -
abundance: -
CDR3aa: CAISERGLGTGYEQYF
CDR3nt: TGTGCCATCAGTGAGCGAGGGCTAGGGACTGGCTACGAGCAGTACTTC

j_gene: TRBJ2-5
v_gene: TRBV11-3
d_gene: -
abundance: -
CDR3aa: CASSLGSVTGGETQYF
CDR3nt: TGTGCCAGCAGCTTAGGCTCGGTGACAGGCGGAGAGACCCAGTACTTC

j_gene: TRBJ2-3
v_gene: TRBV18
d_gene: -
abundance: -
CDR3aa: CASSPGRSTDTQYF
CDR3nt: TGTGCCAGCTCACCGGGGAGGAGCACAGATACGCAGTATTTT

j_gene: TRBJ2-5
v_gene: TRBV25-1
d_gene: -
abundance: -
CDR3aa: CASSDAQGRTQYF
CDR3nt: TGTGCCAGCAGTGACGCGCAGGGGAGAACGCAGTACTTC

j_gene: TRBJ1-2
v_gene: TRBV7-2
d_gene: -
abundance: -
CDR3aa: CASSFRSESYGYTF
CDR3nt: TGTGCCAGCAGCTTTAGGTCGGAGTCCTATGGCTACACCTTC

j_gene: TRBJ2-7
v_gene: TRBV27
d_gene: TRBD1
abundance: once
CDR3aa: CASSSPHRQGDYEQYF
CDR3nt: TGTGCCAGCAGTTCCCCTCACCGACAGGGAGACTACGAGCAGTACTTC

j_gene: TRBJ1-6
v_gene: TRBV7-6
d_gene: -
abundance: -
CDR3aa: CASSLEQLTVNSPLHF
CDR3nt: TGTGCCAGCAGCTTAGAGCAGTTGACAGTAAATTCACCCCTCCACTTT

j_gene: TRBJ1-5
v_gene: TRBV2
d_gene: TRBD1
abundance: -
CDR3aa: CASTGQGNQPQHF
CDR3nt: TGTGCCAGCACGGGACAGGGCAATCAGCCCCAGCATTTT

j_gene: TRBJ2-2
v_gene: TRBV18
d_gene: -
abundance: few
CDR3aa: CASSPGRANTGELFF
CDR3nt: TGTGCCAGCTCACCTGGCAGGGCTAACACCGGGGAGCTGTTTTTT

j_gene: TRBJ1-5
v_gene: TRBV15
d_gene: -
abundance: once
CDR3aa: CATSRARDRFNQPQHF
CDR3nt: TGTGCCACCAGCAGGGCCCGCGACAGGTTCAATCAGCCCCAGCATTTT

j_gene: TRBJ1-1
v_gene: TRBV12-5
d_gene: TRBD1
abundance: once
CDR3aa: CASGGQGDTEAFF
CDR3nt: TGTGCTAGTGGAGGACAGGGGGACACTGAAGCTTTCTTT

j_gene: TRBJ2-7
v_gene: TRBV7-9
d_gene: TRBD1
abundance: -
CDR3aa: CASSGLPGQGSYEQYF
CDR3nt: TGTGCCAGCAGCGGCCTCCCGGGACAGGGGTCCTACGAGCAGTACTTC

j_gene: TRBJ1-1
v_gene: TRBV7-9
d_gene: -
abundance: -
CDR3aa: CASFATINTEAFF
CDR3nt: TGTGCCAGCTTCGCGACAATAAACACTGAAGCTTTCTTT

j_gene: TRBJ2-3
v_gene: TRBV18
d_gene: TRBD2
abundance: -
CDR3aa: CASSPSSGKTDTQYF
CDR3nt: TGTGCCAGCTCACCATCTAGCGGGAAAACAGATACGCAGTATTTT

j_gene: TRBJ1-2
v_gene: TRBV4-1
d_gene: -
abundance: -
CDR3aa: CASSQAGVVYGYTF
CDR3nt: TGCGCCAGCAGCCAAGCGGGGGTGGTCTATGGCTACACCTTC

j_gene: TRBJ1-6
v_gene: TRBV19
d_gene: TRBD1
abundance: -
CDR3aa: CASSPWDRDSPLHF
CDR3nt: TGTGCCAGTAGTCCTTGGGACAGAGATTCACCCCTCCACTTT